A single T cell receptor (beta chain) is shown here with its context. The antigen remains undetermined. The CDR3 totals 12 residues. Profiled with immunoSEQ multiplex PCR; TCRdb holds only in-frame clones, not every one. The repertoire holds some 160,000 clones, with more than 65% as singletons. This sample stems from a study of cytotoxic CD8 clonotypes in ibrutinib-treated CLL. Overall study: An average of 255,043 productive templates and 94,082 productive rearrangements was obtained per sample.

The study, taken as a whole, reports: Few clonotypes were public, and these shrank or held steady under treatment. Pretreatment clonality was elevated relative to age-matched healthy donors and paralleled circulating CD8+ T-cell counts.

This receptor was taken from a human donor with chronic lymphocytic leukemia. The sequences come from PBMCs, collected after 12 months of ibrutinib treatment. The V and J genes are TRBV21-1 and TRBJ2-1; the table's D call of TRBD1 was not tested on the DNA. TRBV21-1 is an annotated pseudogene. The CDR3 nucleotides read TGTGCCAGCAGCAAAGATGAGCCAGGGGAGTTCTTC. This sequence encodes CASSKDEPGEFF.